The 13 T cell receptor beta chains listed next were all sequenced from one sample in a study of shared clonotypes between healthy human individuals. Sequenced by immunoSEQ multiplex PCR; TCRdb stores in-frame clones only, minus some. Altogether roughly 2.5 million clones are present, approximately 90% being singletons, with the ten largest covering 0.14%. The source material was naive CD4+ T cells sorted from blood. Subset denoted: CD45RA+ positively selected. The receptors were gathered from a man in his late teens or twenties in good health.

Here the CDR3 reads CASSQRLAGEQFF. The CDR3 DNA is TGTGCCAGCAGCCAACGTCTAGCGGGGGAGCAGTTCTTC. The genes are TRBV14 and TRBJ2-1, with TRBD2 identical over 9 bases. The germline CDR1 and CDR2 sequences are SGHDN and FVKESK. The CDR3 sequence is 13 residues long. J lost 10 bases, V lost 2 bases, and 3 bases had no gene match.

V and J are TRBV18 and TRBJ2-5; D unclear. Trimming took off 0 bases at V and 5 bases at J, with 13 bases between the two ends. This CDR3 has 15 amino acids. Germline CDR1 reads KGHSH; CDR2 reads LQKENI. CDR3 coding DNA: TGTGCCAGCTCACCACCGGGTGGGTCTGGTGAGACCCAGTACTTC. Translated, it gives CASSPPGGSGETQYF.

This chain uses TRBV15 with TRBJ2-1; 9 bases align to TRBD2. The CDR3 is made up of 18 amino acids. CDR1 is LNHNV, CDR2 YYDKDF, per germline (reference sequence). V was pared by 0 bases and J by 5 bases, with 11 bases of the junction left unmatched. The CDR3 is CATSRDIWGASGDNEQFF. The CDR3 coding sequence is TGTGCCACCAGCAGAGATATCTGGGGGGCTAGCGGGGACAATGAGCAGTTCTTC.

The chain recombines TRBV6-1 with TRBJ1-5; the D is unclear. V lost 4 bases to trimming and J lost 1 base, with 8 bases between them. CDR3 length: 14 amino acids. The germline V gene has CDR1 MNHNS and CDR2 SASEGT. This chain's CDR3 is CASSVRQSNQPQHF. CDR3 nucleotides: TGTGCCAGCAGTGTAAGGCAGAGCAATCAGCCCCAGCATTTT.

The rearrangement joins TRBV7-6 to TRBJ2-7, with D unresolved. The CDR3 totals 14 residues. Trimming shortened V by 1 base and J by 0 bases, and 7 bases separated the two germline ends. CDR1 is SGHVS and CDR2 is FNYEAQ in the germline V gene. The DNA of the CDR3 is TGTGCCAGCAGCTTAGACATTCACTCCTACGAGCAGTACTTC. Its translation is CASSLDIHSYEQYF.

Only one count was recorded for this clone. The chain couples TRBV11-2 to TRBJ2-1, with D tentatively TRBD2 (6 bases). The CDR3 consists of 14 residues. Germline lookup yields CDR1 SGHAT and CDR2 FQNNGV. Between the trimmed V and J ends, which lost 3 bases and 6 bases, there was a span of 12 bases. This CDR3 reads CASSLGLTGNEQFF. The DNA of the CDR3 is TGTGCCAGCAGCTTGGGACTCACGGGCAATGAGCAGTTCTTC.

The chain has TRBV2 and TRBJ2-7; tentative D call: TRBD1 (6 bases). This CDR3 region has 14 residues. Trimming pared 6 bases from V and 2 bases from J, leaving 14 bases between. Looked up from germline, CDR1 is SNHLY and CDR2 is FYNNEI. The CDR3 protein is CASSLGTNTYEQYF. Here the CDR3 DNA reads TGTGCCAGCAGCCTCGGGACAAACACCTACGAGCAGTACTTC.

V usage is TRBV19 and J usage is TRBJ1-3, with D uncertain. Trimming left V 7 bases short and J 0 bases short, with 7 bases between. Germline CDR1 is LNHDA and CDR2 is SQIVND (reference sequence). CDR3 length equals 13 residues. In DNA, the CDR3 is TGTGCCAGTACGGAAACCTCTGGAAACACCATATATTTT. Its protein is CASTETSGNTIYF.

The V and J genes are TRBV11-2 and TRBJ1-1, with D maybe TRBD1 (5 bases). With 6 bases removed from V and 4 bases from J, the gap between germline ends came to 12 bases. The CDR3 sequence is 13 residues long. Germline V gene sequence: CDR1 SGHAT, CDR2 FQNNGV. Here the CDR3 reads CASRPSGITEAFF. CDR3 nucleotide sequence: TGTGCCAGCAGGCCTTCAGGGATCACTGAAGCTTTCTTT.

The rearrangement uses TRBV5-1 and TRBJ1-4; D possibly corresponds to TRBD1 (5 bases). CDR3 length equals 16 residues. V was trimmed by 4 bases and J by 5 bases, leaving 18 bases between them. From germline, CDR1 is SGHRS and CDR2 YFSETQ. In DNA, the CDR3 is TGCGCCAGCAGCCCCTCTCCGGGGACTTGGAATGAAAAACTGTTTTTT. It translates to CASSPSPGTWNEKLFF.

The chain couples TRBV7-2 to TRBJ1-3; no reliable D call. In germline, CDR1 is SGHTA, CDR2 FQGNSA. The CDR3 spans 13 residues. Trimming removed 5 bases from V and 2 bases from J, with 7 bases in between. CDR3 coding DNA: TGTGCCAGCAGCCTCAAGCCTGGAAACACCATATATTTT. Translated, it gives CASSLKPGNTIYF.

This clone occurred a few times. V is TRBV19 and J is TRBJ1-6, with no clear D. The CDR3 is 13 amino acids. The germline V gene has CDR1 LNHDA and CDR2 SQIVND (reference sequence). The V end was cut by 4 bases, the J end by 7 bases, with 8 bases between. The CDR3 protein is CASSRPSNSPLHF. The CDR3 DNA sequence: TGTGCCAGTAGTAGGCCCTCCAATTCACCCCTCCACTTT. Full variable domain (outside the CDR3, taken from reference TRBV19 and TRBJ1-6): DGGITQSPKYLFRKEGQNVTLSCEQNLNHDAMYWYRQDPGQGLRLIYYSQIVNDFQKGDIAEGYSVSREKKESFPLTVTSAQKNPTAFYLCASSRPSNSPLHFGNGTRLTVT.

V and J are TRBV27 and TRBJ1-5, with 9 nucleotides matching TRBD1. The CDR3 runs to 15 residues. V lost 6 bases to trimming and J lost 3 bases; unmatched junction nucleotides: 6. Germline V lookup: CDR1 MNHEY, CDR2 SMNVEV (reference sequence). In DNA form, the CDR3 reads TGTGCCAGCAGCGCCGGGACAGGGTTCAATCAGCCCCAGCATTTT. As protein: CASSAGTGFNQPQHF.